Sequencing of this T cell receptor beta chain was carried out in a study of brain T cells in children with intractable seizures. Whole-study results and caveats: Pre- and post-surgery blood differed in depth, so pre-surgery absences may be undersampling. HCMV serostatus was not known, and viral specificity came from CDR3 similarity only.

The time point here: blood from clinic visit 5 months post-surgery; TSC patient then seizure free. The sequenced cases were selected for having the highest brain T cell transcript signatures. Before surgery, patients took at least one anti-epileptic drug. CDR3 length: 15 amino acids. V shed 4 bases, J shed 4 bases, and the junction held 9 bases outside the gene matches. Germline V gene sequence: CDR1 SGHDN, CDR2 FVKESK. To note about this clone: Its cognate antigen is unknown.

Method: immunoSEQ multiplex PCR; TCRdb's copy keeps in-frame clones and lacks some. There are 340,000 or so clones in the sample; 93% occur only once, and roughly 6% lies in the top ten. This clonotype was obtained from a boy less than two years old with tuberous sclerosis and intractable seizures. The sequences come from peripheral blood, collected approximately 5 months after surgery. The chain is built from TRBV14 and TRBJ1-1; 7 bases align to TRBD1. The CDR3 DNA is TGTGCCAGCAGCCCTTGGGACAGCCCGAGCACTGAAGCTTTCTTT. Translated: CASSPWDSPSTEAFF.